This T cell receptor (beta chain) originates from a study of blood T cells in healthy people across ages. V gave up 3 bases and J gave up 4 bases; unmatched junction bases: 8. Germline V lookup: CDR1 MDHEN, CDR2 SYDVKM. The CDR3 is made up of 15 amino acids. Combining a sample-barcoded 5' primer with a J-beta primer mix, a second PCR ran for roughly 6 to 11 cycles. In TCRdb, the 5' RACE reads were re-called with MiXCR into one record per CDR3 protein. This sample has approximately 800,000 distinct CDR3 sequences; approximately 25% occur once, and the top ten carry around 3.6%. The same data also went into a second study, on T cells of mothers and their children. That work states: For each mother, over 8 million TCR beta CDR3 reads were obtained, and for each child, about 3 million. An overlap that was slightly higher, though non-significant, was seen in related mother-child pairs versus unrelated pairs.

The receptor comes from a boy between 10 and 17 years old in good health. The genes are TRBV28 and TRBJ1-2; 7 bases line up with TRBD1. The sample consisted of blood. CDR3 DNA: TGTGCCAGCAGTTTCTTCGACAGGGAGGCCTATGGCTACACCTTC. As protein: CASSFFDREAYGYTF.